The 27 T cell receptor beta chains reported below all come from one sample, sequenced in a study of cytomegalovirus exposure and HLA in healthy donors. Data came from immunoSEQ multiplex PCR; TCRdb stores just in-frame clones and leaves some out. The sample yields some 110,000 clones, roughly 93% seen once. The sample comprised PBMCs. The receptors come from a young woman in good health and CMV-seronegative.

The chain uses TRBV28 and TRBJ2-3; D perhaps matches TRBD2 (6 bases). V was trimmed by 5 bases and J by 8 bases, leaving 17 bases between them. The CDR3 is 14 residues long. CDR1 and CDR2 (germline): MDHEN, SYDVKM. In DNA, the CDR3 is TGTGCCAGCAGTCTCCTCTCAGGAGCGGGTACGCAGTATTTT. This gives the protein CASSLLSGAGTQYF.

The rearrangement uses TRBV10-3 and TRBJ1-1; D is unclear. Trimming removed 4 bases from V and 4 bases from J, with 19 bases in between. Germline values: CDR1 ENHRY, CDR2 SYGVKD. The CDR3 runs to 16 residues. In DNA form, the CDR3 reads TGTGCCATCAGTGGGGTCCAGGCCCTTTTAAGCACTGAAGCTTTCTTT. Its translation is CAISGVQALLSTEAFF.

This rearrangement joins TRBV5-1 to TRBJ2-1; 10 bases are shared with TRBD2. J was trimmed by 10 bases and V by 0 bases; bases with no gene match: 7. The CDR3 sequence is 15 residues long. Germline V lookup: CDR1 SGHRS, CDR2 YFSETQ. This CDR3 reads CASSLATSGQGEQFF. The CDR3 DNA follows: TGCGCCAGCAGCTTGGCGACTAGCGGGCAGGGGGAGCAGTTCTTC.

The chain recombines TRBV9 with TRBJ2-1, with 7 bases that match TRBD1. Germline V CDR1 and CDR2: SGDLS, YYNGEE. The CDR3 runs to 13 residues. With 2 bases clipped from V and 6 bases from J, the junction kept 2 bases outside the gene matches. The CDR3 spells CASSVSGGNEQFF. The CDR3 DNA reads TGTGCCAGCAGCGTTTCAGGGGGCAATGAGCAGTTCTTC.

The chain uses TRBV18 and TRBJ2-7, with D maybe TRBD2 (5 bases). This CDR3 spans 12 amino acids. Germline CDR1 is KGHSH and CDR2 is LQKENI. The ends were cut back, 0 bases at V and 7 bases at J, with 7 bases in the middle. CDR3: CASSPPTGEQYF. The CDR3 DNA follows: TGTGCCAGCTCACCACCAACGGGGGAGCAGTACTTC. The full variable domain, its missing parts supplied by reference TRBV18 and TRBJ2-7, is NAGVMQNPRHLVRRRGQEARLRCSPMKGHSHVYWYRQLPEEGLKFMVYLQKENIIDESGMPKERFSAEFPKEGPSILRIQQVVRGDSAAYFCASSPPTGEQYFGPGTRLTVT.

The V gene is TRBV20-1, the J gene TRBJ2-7; weak D call: TRBD1 (5 bases). V lost 5 bases and J 4 bases, leaving 6 bases between the germline ends. This CDR3 has 10 residues. The V gene's germline CDR1 is DFQATT and CDR2 SNEGSKA (reference sequence). CDR3 coding DNA: TGCAGTGCTGGACATTACGAGCAGTACTTC. This translates into CSAGHYEQYF.

This chain uses TRBV7-2 with TRBJ1-5; D uncertain. V was shortened by 5 bases and J by 3 bases, with 11 bases between the two germline ends. The CDR3 consists of 14 residues. The germline V gene has CDR1 SGHTA and CDR2 FQGNSA. The CDR3 DNA is TGTGCCAGCAGCGGAAGCGGCGTCAATCAGCCCCAGCATTTT. Residues: CASSGSGVNQPQHF.

The gene calls are TRBV19 and TRBJ2-1; the match to TRBD1 covers 11 bases. The CDR3 runs 13 residues. Trimming took 8 bases from V and 7 from J; bases not matched to a gene: 4. Germline-derived CDR1 and CDR2 are LNHDA and SQIVND (reference sequence). CDR3 DNA: TGTGCCAGTGGAGGACAGGGGGCAAATGAGCAGTTCTTC. Translating it yields CASGGQGANEQFF.

The chain employs TRBV4-1 and TRBJ1-5; 7 bases line up with TRBD1. Germline V gives CDR1 MGHRA, CDR2 YSYEKL. This CDR3 has 14 residues. The V segment lost 4 bases and the J segment 4 bases; nucleotides outside the gene matches: 4. This CDR3 is CASSPRTGNQPQHF. As DNA, the CDR3 is TGCGCCAGCAGCCCCAGGACAGGTAATCAGCCCCAGCATTTT.

The chain carries TRBV5-4 and TRBJ2-7; 10 positions match TRBD1. Trimming removed 2 bases from V and 5 bases from J; junction bases left unmatched: 1. Germline assignment: CDR1 SGHNT and CDR2 YYREEE (reference sequence). This CDR3 region has 13 residues. In nucleotides, the CDR3 is TGTGCCAGCAGCTTCGGGACAGGGGACGAGCAGTACTTC. This encodes CASSFGTGDEQYF.

The chain carries TRBV4-1 and TRBJ1-1; D gene uncertain. Germline V gene lookup returns CDR1 MGHRA and CDR2 YSYEKL. V lost 0 bases and J lost 8, with 4 bases in between. There are 11 residues in the CDR3. CDR3 region: CASSQDLEAFF. CDR3 coding DNA: TGCGCCAGCAGCCAAGATTTAGAAGCTTTCTTT.

V gene TRBV4-1 combines with J gene TRBJ2-7, with TRBD1 identical over 8 bases. V dropped 0 bases and J dropped 3; count of bases not matched to a gene: 10. Germline lookup yields CDR1 MGHRA and CDR2 YSYEKL. This CDR3 contains 17 residues. The CDR3 nucleotides are TGCGCCAGCAGCCAAGATCAGGGGGCAGGGGACTTCTACGAGCAGTACTTC. Translating it yields CASSQDQGAGDFYEQYF.

V is TRBV18 and J is TRBJ2-3; D is unclear. Trimming left V 3 bases short and J 6 bases short, with 10 bases between. CDR1 is KGHSH, CDR2 LQKENI, per germline. This CDR3 has 13 residues. In nucleotides, the CDR3 is TGTGCCAGCTCACCGATCCAGAGGGATACGCAGTATTTT. Protein: CASSPIQRDTQYF.

CDR3 sequence (DNA): TGTGCCACCGCGGACAGGGCGACTGGGGCCAACGTCCTGACTTTC. This codes for CATADRATGANVLTF. The gene calls are TRBV19 and TRBJ2-6, with 8 bases that match TRBD1. V lost 10 bases and J lost 2; bases outside the gene matches: 7. Germline V gene sequence: CDR1 LNHDA, CDR2 SQIVND (reference sequence). The CDR3 runs 15 residues.

This clone was counted a few times. The chain recombines TRBV5-1 with TRBJ2-3, with D perhaps TRBD1 (5 bases). This CDR3 is built from 14 residues. CDR1 and CDR2 (germline): SGHRS, YFSETQ. V shed 8 bases and J shed 2 bases, with 15 bases lying between them. This CDR3 reads CASKPGWNTDTQYF. The CDR3 nucleotides read TGCGCCAGTAAGCCAGGGTGGAACACAGATACGCAGTATTTT.

V usage is TRBV6-6 and J usage is TRBJ2-2; tentative D call: TRBD1 (5 bases). Germline CDR1 is MNHNY and CDR2 is SVGAGI (reference sequence). The CDR3 runs to 14 residues. The V and J ends lost 7 bases and 7 bases respectively, with 16 bases between them. CDR3 bases: TGTGCCAGCACTCAGGCAGGGATGGGCGGGGAGCTGTTTTTT. Its protein is CASTQAGMGGELFF.

This clone was seen only once. This chain joins TRBV6-1 and TRBJ1-2; D remains unclear. Looked up from germline, CDR1 is MNHNS and CDR2 is SASEGT. The CDR3 totals 10 residues. V dropped 1 base and J dropped 13 bases, with 7 bases sitting between them. In DNA, the CDR3 is TGTGCCAGCAGTGAAGGGTCCAGCACCTTC. Translated, it gives CASSEGSSTF.

The chain employs TRBV2 and TRBJ2-3; a weak D match, TRBD2 (5 bases). The CDR3 is made up of 14 amino acids. The germline CDR1 and CDR2 sequences are SNHLY and FYNNEI. With 7 bases removed from V and 6 bases from J, the gap between germline ends came to 17 bases. The CDR3 spells CASKGSSGEDTQYF. CDR3 bases: TGTGCCAGCAAAGGGTCGAGCGGTGAGGATACGCAGTATTTT.

The chain is built from TRBV6-6 and TRBJ2-3; possible D gene TRBD2, 6 bases. The CDR3 contains 13 residues. The germline V gene encodes CDR1 MNHNY and CDR2 SVGAGI (reference sequence). The ends were cut back, 8 bases at V and 8 bases at J, with 17 bases in the middle. The CDR3 sequence: CASSSLGEATQYF. CDR3 bases: TGTGCCAGCTCTTCTTTGGGGGAGGCTACGCAGTATTTT.

The gene calls are TRBV6-5 and TRBJ2-5, with 7 bases fitting TRBD1. The closer fit of TRBJ2-7 to the DNA end suggests the J call may be wrong. The V gene's germline CDR1 is MNHEY and CDR2 SVGAGI. This CDR3 spans 14 amino acids. CDR3 in amino acids: CASSSRDSSFEQYF. The CDR3 DNA reads as TGTGCCAGCAGTTCCCGGGACAGTTCATTCGAGCAGTACTTC.

This chain links TRBV29-1 with TRBJ2-1; D might be TRBD2 (5 bases). Trimming left V 3 bases short and J 0 bases short, with 12 bases between. Per the germline V gene, CDR1 is SQVTM and CDR2 is ANQGSEA. This CDR3 is built from 15 residues. Here the CDR3 reads CSVDMLGSSYNEQFF. As DNA, the CDR3 is TGCAGCGTTGACATGCTAGGGAGCTCCTACAATGAGCAGTTCTTC.

CDR3 coding DNA: TGTGCCAGCAGCTACAGGGAGGGGTCCTACGAGCAGTACTTC. Amino acids: CASSYREGSYEQYF. The rearrangement uses TRBV5-5 and TRBJ2-7, with D possibly matching TRBD2 (7 bases). V lost 3 bases and J lost 1, with 11 bases in between. Germline V gene sequence: CDR1 SGHKS, CDR2 YYEKEE (reference sequence). CDR3 length equals 14 residues.

The rearrangement uses TRBV19 and TRBJ2-7; maybe TRBD1 (6 bases). V lost 3 bases and J 1 base, leaving 10 bases between the germline ends. Per germline, CDR1 LNHDA and CDR2 SQIVND (reference sequence). There are 14 residues in the CDR3. The CDR3 coding sequence is TGTGCCAGTAGTATCTCAACAGGGTCCTACGAGCAGTACTTC. Protein product: CASSISTGSYEQYF. Full variable domain (missing parts from reference TRBV19 and TRBJ2-7): DGGITQSPKYLFRKEGQNVTLSCEQNLNHDAMYWYRQDPGQGLRLIYYSQIVNDFQKGDIAEGYSVSREKKESFPLTVTSAQKNPTAFYLCASSISTGSYEQYFGPGTRLTVT.

The V gene is TRBV12-5, the J gene TRBJ2-7; D is unresolved. The CDR3 has 11 amino acids. Trimming took off 3 bases at V and 5 bases at J, with 5 bases between the two ends. Germline CDR1 LGHNT, CDR2 FRNRAP. The CDR3 nucleotides read TGTGCTAGTGGTTTCCGAGACGAGCAGTACTTC. As protein: CASGFRDEQYF.

The chain carries TRBV28 and TRBJ2-3, with 8 bases aligning to TRBD2. Looked up from germline, CDR1 is MDHEN and CDR2 is SYDVKM. V trimming: 3 bases; J trimming: 4 bases; junction bases outside the gene matches: 6. This CDR3 has 15 amino acids. The CDR3 protein is CASSFGGAVSDTQYF. Here the CDR3 DNA reads TGTGCCAGCAGTTTCGGGGGGGCGGTCTCAGATACGCAGTATTTT. Combining the CDR3 with reference TRBV28 and TRBJ2-3 gives the whole variable domain DVKVTQSSRYLVKRTGEKVFLECVQDMDHENMFWYRQDPGLGLRLIYFSYDVKMKEKGDIPEGYSVSREKKERFSLILESASTNQTSMYLCASSFGGAVSDTQYFGPGTRLTVL.

The chain is built from TRBV19 and TRBJ2-7; D remains ambiguous. Germline CDR1 and CDR2: LNHDA and SQIVND (reference sequence). The V end lost 3 bases, the J end lost 5 bases, and 11 bases lay between the germline ends. The CDR3 has 13 residues. The CDR3 sequence is CASSIRSRDEQYF. CDR3 in DNA: TGTGCCAGTAGTATCCGTTCACGGGACGAGCAGTACTTC.

This chain joins TRBV20-1 and TRBJ1-2, with D tentatively TRBD1 (5 bases). V was shortened by 4 bases and J by 7 bases, with 10 bases between the two germline ends. Germline CDR1 is DFQATT and CDR2 is SNEGSKA (reference sequence). The CDR3 totals 11 residues. The CDR3 nucleotides are TGCAGTGCTATACGCGGGGGTGGCTACACCTTC. Encoded protein: CSAIRGGGYTF.